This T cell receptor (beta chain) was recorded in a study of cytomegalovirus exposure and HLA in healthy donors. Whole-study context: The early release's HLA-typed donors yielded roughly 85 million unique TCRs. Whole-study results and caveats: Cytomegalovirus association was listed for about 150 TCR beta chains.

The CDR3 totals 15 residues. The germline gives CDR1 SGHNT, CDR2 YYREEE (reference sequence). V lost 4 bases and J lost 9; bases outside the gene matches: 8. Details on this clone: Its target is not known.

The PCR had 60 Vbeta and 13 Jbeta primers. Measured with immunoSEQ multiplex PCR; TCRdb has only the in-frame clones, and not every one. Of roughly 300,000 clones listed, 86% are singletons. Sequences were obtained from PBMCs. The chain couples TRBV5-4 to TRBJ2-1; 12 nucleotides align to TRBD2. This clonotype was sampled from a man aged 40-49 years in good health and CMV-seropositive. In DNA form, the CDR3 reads TGTGCCAGCAGCCTGACTAGCGGGAGTTCGAGTGAGCAGTTCTTC. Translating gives CASSLTSGSSSEQFF.